The 22 T cell receptor beta chains below come from one sample, sequenced in a study of shared clonotypes between healthy human individuals. Some clones are missing from TCRdb's copy, which holds only in-frame ones; the method was immunoSEQ multiplex PCR. The sample lists roughly 170,000 clones, around 63% seen once, with roughly 10% in the top ten. Source material: memory CD4+ T cells sorted from blood. Documented subset: CD45RA-negative fraction. The receptor source for this set is a man aged 25 to 40 in good health.

This clone was picked up many times. The V call is TRBV10-2, the J call TRBJ2-7; 9 nucleotides match TRBD2. The CDR3 totals 16 residues. V shed 6 bases, J shed 2 bases, and the junction held 11 bases outside the gene matches. Germline V gives CDR1 WSHSY, CDR2 SAAADI. The CDR3 sequence: CASRLGGRADTYEQYF. Written as DNA, the CDR3 is TGCGCCAGCAGGCTGGGCGGGAGGGCCGACACCTACGAGCAGTACTTC.

This rearrangement joins TRBV7-9 to TRBJ2-5, with TRBD2 matching 7 bases. The CDR3 loop spans 16 amino acids. Germline assignment: CDR1 SEHNR and CDR2 FQNEAQ (reference sequence). V lost 1 base and J lost 5; bases outside the gene matches: 10. CDR3 sequence (DNA): TGTGCCAGCAGCTTAGGCCCCGGGGGGACTTGGGAGACCCAGTACTTC. The encoded protein is CASSLGPGGTWETQYF.

The rearrangement links TRBV4-1 to TRBJ2-5; D tentatively reads TRBD1 or TRBD2 (5 bases each). This CDR3 contains 16 residues. The germline V gene has CDR1 MGHRA and CDR2 YSYEKL. V lost 3 bases and J lost 5, with 19 bases in between. The CDR3 sequence: CASSQGTGAHGETQYF. CDR3 DNA sequence: TGCGCCAGCAGCCAGGGGACCGGGGCCCACGGGGAGACCCAGTACTTC.

V is TRBV28 and J is TRBJ2-1, with a possible D match to TRBD2 (5 bases). The length of the CDR3 is 12 residues. Per germline, CDR1 MDHEN and CDR2 SYDVKM. Trimming removed 7 bases at V and 10 bases at J, with 14 bases between. CDR3 bases: TGTGCCAGCACCCCCGATGGGAGAGAGCAGTTCTTC. Its translation: CASTPDGREQFF.

The table lists this clone with many counts. The chain joins TRBV9 to TRBJ1-1; no clear D. Germline-derived CDR1 and CDR2 are SGDLS and YYNGEE. The CDR3 loop spans 14 amino acids. Trimming removed 0 bases at V and 3 bases at J, with 9 bases between. The DNA for the CDR3 is TGTGCCAGCAGCGTAGACCAAGGCTACACTGAAGCTTTCTTT. Its translation is CASSVDQGYTEAFF.

The chain uses TRBV19 and TRBJ2-1; 12 positions agree with TRBD1. J was trimmed by 9 bases and V by 3 bases; bases with no gene match: 12. Per germline, CDR1 LNHDA and CDR2 SQIVND (reference sequence). The CDR3 totals 17 residues. CDR3 bases: TGTGCCAGTAGTATTAATTCCGGGACAGGGGGCCGGGGTGAGCAGTTCTTC. It codes for CASSINSGTGGRGEQFF.

The rearrangement joins TRBV7-2 to TRBJ2-2; TRBD2 aligns across 8 bases. Per germline, CDR1 SGHTA and CDR2 FQGNSA. The CDR3 extends over 16 amino acids. Unmatched junction bases numbered 6, after V lost 1 base and J lost 5 bases. In DNA form, the CDR3 reads TGTGCCAGCAGCTTAGGGGGCGGGAGGAGGACCGGGGAGCTGTTTTTT. Translated, it gives CASSLGGGRRTGELFF.

This clone was observed at least ten times. The chain links TRBV28 to TRBJ2-7; 7 positions agree with TRBD1. The CDR3 has 13 amino acids. J gave up 3 bases and V 8 bases, and 7 bases lay outside the gene matches. The germline V gene has CDR1 MDHEN and CDR2 SYDVKM. This chain's CDR3 is CASGPGQSYEQYF. In DNA, the CDR3 is TGTGCCAGCGGCCCGGGACAGAGCTACGAGCAGTACTTC.

CDR3 sequence reads: CSAADSGVSYEQYF. The CDR3 nucleotides read TGCAGCGCGGCGGATAGCGGAGTCTCCTACGAGCAGTACTTC. V gene TRBV29-1 combines with J gene TRBJ2-7; D is perhaps TRBD2 (6 bases). Germline-derived CDR1 and CDR2 are SQVTM and ANQGSEA. With 7 bases removed from V and 0 bases from J, the gap between germline ends came to 16 bases. The CDR3 totals 14 residues.

V and J are TRBV6-5 and TRBJ1-1, with no clear D. The germline CDR1 and CDR2 sequences are MNHEY and SVGAGI. This CDR3 contains 13 residues. The V gene lost 2 bases and the J gene lost 10 bases, with 14 bases spanning the gap. The CDR3 DNA follows: TGTGCCAGCAGTTACAGAGGACGGGGAGGAGCTTTCTTT. Protein sequence: CASSYRGRGGAFF.

The V gene is TRBV10-1, the J gene TRBJ2-2; D remains unclear. Per germline, CDR1 WNHNN and CDR2 SYGVQD (reference sequence). V dropped 2 bases and J dropped 6 bases, with 7 bases sitting between them. The CDR3 totals 13 residues. CDR3 coding DNA: TGCGCCAGCAGTGAGAGGGTTTCCGGGGAGCTGTTTTTT. Amino acids: CASSERVSGELFF.

This clone was counted a few times. V usage is TRBV18 and J usage is TRBJ2-7, with 12 bases fitting TRBD2. Germline V gene data show CDR1 as KGHSH and CDR2 as LQKENI. V lost 3 bases and J lost 2; bases outside the gene matches: 14. The CDR3 contains 19 residues. The CDR3 here is CASSPDYYWTSGATYEQYF. DNA of the CDR3: TGTGCCAGCTCACCCGATTACTATTGGACTAGCGGGGCCACCTACGAGCAGTACTTC.

The chain uses TRBV29-1 and TRBJ2-1, with D unresolved. V was cut by 4 bases and J by 10 bases, with 17 bases left in between. The length of the CDR3 is 13 residues. CDR1 is SQVTM, CDR2 ANQGSEA, per germline. The DNA for the CDR3 is TGCAGCGTTGGCAGTTCAACAATAGGAGAGCAGTTCTTC. Translation gives CSVGSSTIGEQFF.

Ten or more counts support this clone. The chain couples TRBV2 to TRBJ2-1; no firm D call. CDR3 length: 11 amino acids. Germline assignment: CDR1 SNHLY and CDR2 FYNNEI. Trimming left V 6 bases short and J 5 bases short, with 5 bases between. CDR3 sequence reads: CASRWNNEQFF. The CDR3 nucleotides are TGTGCCAGCAGGTGGAACAATGAGCAGTTCTTC.

This clone was seen a few times. V usage is TRBV11-2 and J usage is TRBJ2-5; the D gene is possibly TRBD1 (5 bases). The CDR3 runs to 15 residues. CDR1 and CDR2 (germline): SGHAT, FQNNGV. V lost 5 bases, J lost 5 bases, and 18 bases lay in between. For the CDR3, the DNA is TGTGCCAGCAGCACTCGACCAGGGTCAGAGGAGACCCAGTACTTC. Amino acids: CASSTRPGSEETQYF. Looking up the rest from reference TRBV11-2 and TRBJ2-5 gives the full variable domain: EAGVAQSPRYKIIEKRQSVAFWCNPISGHATLYWYQQILGQGPKLLIQFQNNGVVDDSQLPKDRFSAERLKGVDSTLKIQPAKLEDSAVYLCASSTRPGSEETQYFGPGTRLLVL.

This clone has only a few counts. The V and J genes are TRBV4-3 and TRBJ1-5; no firm D call. The germline gives CDR1 LGHNA, CDR2 YSLEER. CDR3 length equals 14 residues. Deletions cut 1 base from V and 2 bases from J, with 6 bases between. CDR3 residues: CASSQGIGNQPQHF. DNA of the CDR3: TGCGCCAGCAGCCAAGGCATAGGCAATCAGCCCCAGCATTTT.

This clone was counted ten times or more. The chain has TRBV2 and TRBJ2-7; D might be TRBD1 (6 bases). The CDR3 is 14 residues long. Germline CDR1 and CDR2: SNHLY and FYNNEI. V lost 6 bases and J 2 bases, leaving 14 bases between the germline ends. CDR3 nucleotides: TGTGCCAGCAGGATGGACAGCGGTGCCTACGAGCAGTACTTC. Amino acids: CASRMDSGAYEQYF. Variable domain in full (rest from reference TRBV2 and TRBJ2-7): EPEVTQTPSHQVTQMGQEVILRCVPISNHLYFYWYRQILGQKVEFLVSFYNNEISEKSEIFDDQFSVERPDGSNFTLKIRSTKLEDSAMYFCASRMDSGAYEQYFGPGTRLTVT.

V is TRBV6-1 and J is TRBJ2-7, with 8 bases aligning to TRBD1. The CDR3 loop spans 14 amino acids. Germline lookup yields CDR1 MNHNS and CDR2 SASEGT. With 6 bases clipped from V and 3 bases from J, the junction kept 7 bases outside the gene matches. This CDR3 reads CASSPDRVSYEQYF. The CDR3 nucleotides read TGTGCCAGCAGCCCGGACAGGGTGAGCTACGAGCAGTACTTC.

The chain uses TRBV29-1 and TRBJ1-4, with TRBD1 identical over 8 bases. The CDR3 totals 14 residues. The germline gives CDR1 SQVTM, CDR2 ANQGSEA. J was trimmed by 3 bases and V by 3 bases; bases with no gene match: 3. CDR3 loop: CSVDGQGPNEKLFF. The CDR3 DNA reads TGCAGCGTTGACGGACAGGGACCTAATGAAAAACTGTTTTTT.

The chain couples TRBV10-2 to TRBJ1-4; no firm D call. The CDR3 is 14 amino acids. V gave up 1 base and J gave up 8 bases, with 11 bases separating them. CDR1 and CDR2 (germline): WSHSY, SAAADI. CDR3 DNA sequence: TGCGCCAGCAGTGAGTACCAGCTGCGAGAAAAACTGTTTTTT. It translates to CASSEYQLREKLFF.

This chain connects TRBV7-6 to TRBJ1-1, with TRBD1 matching over 10 bases. Germline V gives CDR1 SGHVS, CDR2 FNYEAQ. This CDR3 has 16 amino acids. Trimming took 6 bases from V and 5 from J; bases not matched to a gene: 12. The CDR3 here is CASRTGQGEDRTEAFF. CDR3 DNA: TGTGCCAGCAGAACCGGACAGGGGGAAGATCGGACTGAAGCTTTCTTT. Full variable domain (missing parts from reference TRBV7-6 and TRBJ1-1): GAGVSQSPRYKVTKRGQDVALRCDPISGHVSLYWYRQALGQGPEFLTYFNYEAQQDKSGLPNDRFSAERPEGSISTLTIQRTEQRDSAMYRCASRTGQGEDRTEAFFGQGTRLTVV.

The CDR3 nucleotides are TGTGCCAGCAGTTACTCGCCGGCAGACATCTACAATGAGCAGTTCTTC. This gives the protein CASSYSPADIYNEQFF. The gene calls are TRBV6-6 and TRBJ2-1; no reliable D call. Looked up from germline, CDR1 is MNHNY and CDR2 is SVGAGI (reference sequence). The CDR3 runs 16 residues. The V end lost 0 bases, the J end lost 3 bases, and 12 bases lay between the germline ends.